Sequencing of this TCR beta chain was carried out in a study of STAT3 mutations in large granular lymphocyte leukemia. About the research overall: Canonical activating STAT3 mutations were detected in roughly half of the longitudinally sequenced T-LGLL patients. Roughly two fifths of treated T-LGLL patients showed hematologic response to immunosuppression.

TCRdb's table, derived via immunoSEQ multiplex PCR, lists solely in-frame clones and lacks some. The sample includes 15,000 or so clones, about 85% of them seen just once. The trim removed 4 bases at V and 9 bases at J, leaving 9 bases unmatched. CDR3 length equals 14 residues. Germline-derived CDR1 and CDR2 are MNHEY and SMNVEV (reference sequence). A remark on this clone: No antigen is known for it.

Findings and limits, study-wide: In several patients, dominant TCR clone burden exceeded STAT3 mutant burden, suggesting STAT3 mutation arose secondarily. All newly emerging clones after therapy were STAT3 wild type. In T-cell large granular lymphocyte leukemia, about half of patients showed multiple immunodominant subclonotypes.

The source is a man aged 55 to 70 with T-cell large granular lymphocyte leukemia. Some clones in this sample may be carry-over from other donors' samples. This sequence joins TRBV27 and TRBJ2-7, with 10 bases aligning to TRBD1. The sample taken for sequencing was peripheral blood mononuclear cells. The CDR3 coding sequence is TGTGCCAGCAGTTCCGGGACAGGGGTACCCGCGCAGTACTTC. Its protein product is CASSSGTGVPAQYF.